These 26 T cell receptor beta chains were all obtained from the same sample, sequenced in a study of blood T cells in healthy people across ages (dated by TCRdb to between 2015 and 2016). The library relied on 5' RACE. Sequenced on an Illumina HiSeq 2500. The second PCR ran for about 6 to 11 cycles and used a J-beta primer mix along with a sample-barcoded 5' primer. TCRdb reanalyzed the raw reads on its own, using fastp at Q25 for trimming and MiXCR for clone calling, and kept in-frame beta chains. Identical CDR3 proteins give one entry, which carries the most common genes and DNA. This sample lists about 1,500,000 distinct CDR3 sequences; 42% were detected once. The ten largest clones capture 7% to 9% of the sample. The sequenced material came from blood. The receptor set was obtained from a woman between 18 and 29 years old in good health.

Concerning this clonotype itself: Germline and junction disagree at one end, which may indicate a read error. The rearrangement joins TRBV19 to TRBJ1-2; 10 bases map to TRBD1. The CDR3 totals 12 residues. Germline V CDR1 and CDR2: LNHDA, SQIVND (reference sequence). For the CDR3, the DNA is TGTGCCGGTAGGACAGGGGGGATTGGCTACACCTTC. Residues: CAGRTGGIGYTF.

V is TRBV6-5 and J is TRBJ2-7; D not resolved. Germline V CDR1 and CDR2: MNHEY, SVGAGI. The CDR3 is 17 amino acids. The V and J ends lost 2 bases and 0 bases respectively, with 17 bases between them. CDR3 loop: CASSYSSGRPSSYEQYF. The CDR3 DNA reads TGTGCCAGCAGTTACAGTTCCGGCCGCCCAAGCTCCTACGAGCAGTACTTC.

V and J are TRBV7-9 and TRBJ2-1; 7 bases fit TRBD2. This CDR3 comprises 14 residues. Germline CDR1 reads SEHNR; CDR2 reads FQNEAQ (reference sequence). The trim removed 4 bases at V and 8 bases at J, leaving 8 bases unmatched. The chain's CDR3 is CASSSGLPLHEQFF. In nucleotides, the CDR3 is TGTGCCAGCAGCTCGGGACTACCCCTACATGAGCAGTTCTTC.

J is TRBJ2-7 and V is TRBV29-1; a weak D match, TRBD1 (7 bases). Trimming took 7 bases from V and 12 from J, leaving 22 bases between them. Germline CDR1 and CDR2: SQVTM and ANQGSEA. The CDR3 has 12 residues. CDR3 coding DNA: TGCAGCGACCTCAGGGGGGAAGGGACCCGGTACTTC. Its protein product is CSDLRGEGTRYF.

The chain couples TRBV5-1 to TRBJ2-4, with 7 bases identical to TRBD2. The J call may be incorrect, as the DNA end agrees better with TRBJ2-1. The CDR3 covers 14 residues. CDR1 is SGHRS, CDR2 YFSETQ, per germline. The CDR3 region is CASSLTGTTYEQFF. For the CDR3, the DNA is TGCGCCAGCAGCTTGACGGGGACTACCTACGAGCAGTTCTTC.

The chain couples TRBV3-1 to TRBJ1-2, with D unclear. V lost 0 bases and J 4 bases, leaving 6 bases between the germline ends. The length of the CDR3 is 13 residues. Germline assignment: CDR1 LGHDT and CDR2 YNNKEL (reference sequence). The chain's CDR3 is CASSQDPPYGYTF. CDR3 bases: TGTGCCAGCAGCCAAGATCCTCCCTATGGCTACACCTTC.

This clonotype was seen a handful of times. The chain joins TRBV11-2 to TRBJ2-4, with 8 bases lining up with TRBD2. The CDR3 contains 13 residues. The J segment lost 15 bases and the V segment lost 8 bases, leaving 15 bases of the junction unmatched. Germline V CDR1 and CDR2: SGHAT, FQNNGV. CDR3 in amino acids: CASHPGTGGFGYF. CDR3 in DNA: TGTGCCAGCCATCCCGGGACGGGGGGGTTTGGGTACTTC.

CDR3 sequence (DNA): TGCGCCAGCAGCTCCGGGACAGACCTAACCTACGAGCAGTACTTC. Encoded protein: CASSSGTDLTYEQYF. The chain couples TRBV5-1 to TRBJ2-4; 7 bases align to TRBD1. The J call may be incorrect, as the DNA end agrees better with TRBJ2-7. CDR3 length equals 15 residues. Germline V gives CDR1 SGHRS, CDR2 YFSETQ.

This clonotype was detected a few times. The chain links TRBV7-2 to TRBJ2-1; no reliable D call. Looked up from germline, CDR1 is SGHTA and CDR2 is FQGNSA. The CDR3 has 17 amino acids. Trimming took off 3 bases at V and 4 bases at J, with 19 bases between the two ends. The CDR3 DNA sequence: TGTGCCAGCAGCTTTGAGGCCGACTCCACCCTTTACAATGAGCAGTTCTTC. Protein: CASSFEADSTLYNEQFF. Full variable domain (rest looked up from reference TRBV7-2 and TRBJ2-1): GAGVSQSPSNKVTEKGKDVELRCDPISGHTALYWYRQSLGQGLEFLIYFQGNSAPDKSGLPSDRFSAERTGGSVSTLTIQRTQQEDSAVYLCASSFEADSTLYNEQFFGPGTRLTVL.

V is TRBV27 and J is TRBJ2-3; possible D gene TRBD2, 5 bases. CDR3 length: 14 residues. The germline V gene has CDR1 MNHEY and CDR2 SMNVEV (reference sequence). V shed 5 bases and J shed 5 bases, with 14 bases lying between them. CDR3 sequence: CASSGRARGDTQYF. The CDR3 DNA is TGTGCCAGCAGTGGTAGGGCCCGGGGAGATACGCAGTATTTT.

The table lists this clonotype with many counts. The chain links TRBV27 to TRBJ2-2; D uncertain. The V gene's germline CDR1 is MNHEY and CDR2 SMNVEV (reference sequence). V lost 3 bases and J lost 6, with 8 bases in between. This CDR3 region has 13 residues. The CDR3 sequence: CASSFTLAGELFF. CDR3 nucleotide sequence: TGTGCCAGCAGTTTTACGCTAGCCGGGGAGCTGTTTTTT.

This clonotype occurred a few times. The rearrangement links TRBV2 to TRBJ1-5; 8 bases fit TRBD1. The V gene's germline CDR1 is SNHLY and CDR2 FYNNEI. Trimming removed 6 bases from V and 7 bases from J; junction bases left unmatched: 5. The CDR3 consists of 13 residues. The CDR3 here is CASSGQGAQPQHF. CDR3 DNA: TGTGCCAGCAGCGGACAGGGTGCCCAGCCCCAGCATTTT.

This clonotype was recorded many times. The V and J genes are TRBV7-6 and TRBJ2-1; weak D call: TRBD1 (5 bases). Germline-derived CDR1 and CDR2 are SGHVS and FNYEAQ. Trimming removed 5 bases from V and 4 bases from J, with 9 bases in between. The CDR3 length is 13 residues. The DNA of the CDR3 is TGTGCCAGCAGCGGGGCCCCATACAATGAGCAGTTCTTC. This gives the protein CASSGAPYNEQFF.

A word on this clonotype: A much larger clonotype is one base distant, so this may be a read error. The chain employs TRBV20-1 and TRBJ1-1; 7 bases are a match to TRBD1. Trimming took 6 bases from V and 0 from J; bases not matched to a gene: 7. Germline V gene data show CDR1 as DFQATT and CDR2 as SNEGSKA (reference sequence). This CDR3 is 14 amino acids long. The DNA for the CDR3 is TGCAGTGCCGGGGCAGGGGGAATGAACACTGAAGCTTTCTTT. Residues: CSAGAGGMNTEAFF.

This clonotype was recorded a few times. The V call is TRBV7-9, the J call TRBJ2-5, with TRBD1 matching 8 bases. This CDR3 region has 14 residues. Germline values: CDR1 SEHNR, CDR2 FQNEAQ (reference sequence). V shed 4 bases, J shed 5 bases, and the junction held 6 bases outside the gene matches. The CDR3 sequence is CASSSTGDRETQYF. CDR3 nucleotides: TGTGCCAGCAGCTCGACAGGGGATCGTGAGACCCAGTACTTC.

This clonotype was observed a single time. The chain has TRBV20-1 and TRBJ2-7, with TRBD2 as a possible D gene (5 bases). CDR1 is DFQATT and CDR2 is SNEGSKA in the germline V gene (reference sequence). V was shortened by 2 bases and J by 0 bases, with 17 bases between the two germline ends. This CDR3 comprises 16 residues. The CDR3 here is CSARYPYGVSSYEQYF. CDR3 nucleotides: TGCAGTGCTAGATATCCGTACGGGGTTAGCTCCTACGAGCAGTACTTC.

J is TRBJ2-3 and V is TRBV6-5, with 7 nucleotides matching TRBD1. V shed 0 bases, J shed 4 bases, and the junction held 7 bases outside the gene matches. The CDR3 loop spans 16 amino acids. Looked up from germline, CDR1 is MNHEY and CDR2 is SVGAGI. This chain's CDR3 is CASSYSQGVGPDTQYF. For the CDR3, the DNA is TGTGCCAGCAGTTACTCGCAGGGGGTTGGCCCAGATACGCAGTATTTT.

J is TRBJ1-1 and V is TRBV10-3; TRBD1 might be the D (5 bases). Germline lookup yields CDR1 ENHRY and CDR2 SYGVKD. This CDR3 is built from 15 residues. Trimming pared 3 bases from V and 5 bases from J, leaving 16 bases between. This chain's CDR3 is CAISDGGEVWTEAFF. Written as DNA, the CDR3 is TGTGCCATCAGTGATGGAGGGGAAGTATGGACTGAAGCTTTCTTT.

This clonotype appeared once. The V gene is TRBV18, the J gene TRBJ2-5; D uncertain. The V end was cut by 0 bases, the J end by 2 bases, with 10 bases between. The CDR3 runs 15 residues. CDR1 is KGHSH, CDR2 LQKENI, per germline. As DNA, the CDR3 is TGTGCCAGCTCACCACCGACGGTTCTACAAGAGACCCAGTACTTC. Translation: CASSPPTVLQETQYF.

This clonotype was observed a single time. The chain has TRBV5-1 and TRBJ2-3; TRBD2 matches at 9 bases. V was clipped by 6 bases and J by 2 bases; unmatched bases: 13. The CDR3 loop spans 17 amino acids. Germline CDR1 SGHRS, CDR2 YFSETQ. DNA of the CDR3: TGCGCCAGCACCCCTGAAGGGCGGGGGGGCGTCACAGATACGCAGTATTTT. This translates into CASTPEGRGGVTDTQYF.

The chain has TRBV12-3 or TRBV12-4 and TRBJ2-6; D call uncertain. V was trimmed by 8 bases and J by 0 bases, leaving 8 bases between them. This CDR3 has 14 residues. The CDR3: CASGHSSGANVLTF. CDR3 coding DNA: TGTGCCAGCGGTCATTCCTCTGGGGCCAACGTCCTGACTTTC.

This clonotype occurred a few times. V is TRBV20-1 and J is TRBJ2-7; maybe TRBD1 (6 bases). Trimming removed 0 bases at V and 4 bases at J, with 16 bases between. There are 15 residues in the CDR3. CDR1 and CDR2 from the germline V gene are DFQATT and SNEGSKA (reference sequence). The CDR3 sequence: CSARDQTGLGYEQYF. DNA for the CDR3: TGCAGTGCTAGAGATCAGACAGGCCTGGGTTACGAGCAGTACTTC.

Only one count was recorded for this clonotype. The chain carries TRBV27 and TRBJ2-1; no definite D call. The J call may be mistaken, given a closer DNA end match to TRBJ2-7. The CDR3 runs to 18 residues. Germline lookup yields CDR1 MNHEY and CDR2 SMNVEV (reference sequence). CDR3 sequence: CASSLLPPRVSSYNEQYF. Written as DNA, the CDR3 is TGTGCCAGCAGTTTACTCCCTCCTAGAGTATCTTCCTACAATGAGCAGTACTTC.

The J gene is TRBJ1-2, the V gene TRBV14; maybe TRBD1 (5 bases). The germline V and J ends were trimmed by 0 bases and 4 bases, with 15 bases remaining between them. This CDR3 spans 16 amino acids. Germline V lookup: CDR1 SGHDN, CDR2 FVKESK. DNA of the CDR3: TGTGCCAGCAGCCAAGATTTGGCAGGGAGAATCTATGGCTACACCTTC. Translating it yields CASSQDLAGRIYGYTF.

V gene TRBV27 combines with J gene TRBJ2-6; D gene unclear. V lost 0 bases, J lost 3 bases, and 9 bases lay in between. This CDR3 has 16 amino acids. CDR1 is MNHEY, CDR2 SMNVEV, per germline (reference sequence). CDR3 residues: CASSLSKLNGANVLTF. CDR3 sequence (DNA): TGTGCCAGCAGTTTATCAAAGCTAAATGGGGCCAACGTCCTGACTTTC.

This clonotype was found a few times. The chain recombines TRBV20-1 with TRBJ1-2; 8 bases match TRBD1. Trimming at V came to 4 bases and at J to 7 bases, leaving 8 bases not matched to a gene. The CDR3 spans 13 residues. Per germline, CDR1 DFQATT and CDR2 SNEGSKA (reference sequence). The CDR3 sequence is CSAKDREAGGYTF. The DNA for the CDR3 is TGCAGTGCTAAGGACAGGGAGGCCGGTGGCTACACCTTC.